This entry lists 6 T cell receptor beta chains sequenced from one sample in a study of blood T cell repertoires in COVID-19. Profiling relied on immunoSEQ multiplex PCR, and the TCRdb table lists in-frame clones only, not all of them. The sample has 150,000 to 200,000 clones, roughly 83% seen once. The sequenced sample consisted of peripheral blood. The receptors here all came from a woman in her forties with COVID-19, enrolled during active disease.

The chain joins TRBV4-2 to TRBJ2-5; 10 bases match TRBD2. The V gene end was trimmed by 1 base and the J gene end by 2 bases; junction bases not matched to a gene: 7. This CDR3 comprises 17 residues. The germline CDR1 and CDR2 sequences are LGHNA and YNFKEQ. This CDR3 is CASSQVSGLAVQETQYF. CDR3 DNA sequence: TGTGCCAGCAGCCAAGTCTCAGGACTAGCGGTTCAAGAGACCCAGTACTTC.

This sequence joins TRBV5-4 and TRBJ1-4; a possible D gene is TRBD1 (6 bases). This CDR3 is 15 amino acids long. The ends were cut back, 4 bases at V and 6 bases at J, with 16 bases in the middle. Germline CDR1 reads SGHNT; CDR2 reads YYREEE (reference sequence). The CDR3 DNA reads TGTGCCAGCAGCCTCCGGGGGGGGCAACATGAAAAACTGTTTTTT. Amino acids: CASSLRGGQHEKLFF.

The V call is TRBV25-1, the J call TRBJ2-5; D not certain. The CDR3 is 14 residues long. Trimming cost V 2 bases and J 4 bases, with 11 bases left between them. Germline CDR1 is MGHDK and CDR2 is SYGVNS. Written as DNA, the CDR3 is TGTGCCAGCAGTGAACCTAGTTTGGGAGAGACCCAGTACTTC. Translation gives CASSEPSLGETQYF.

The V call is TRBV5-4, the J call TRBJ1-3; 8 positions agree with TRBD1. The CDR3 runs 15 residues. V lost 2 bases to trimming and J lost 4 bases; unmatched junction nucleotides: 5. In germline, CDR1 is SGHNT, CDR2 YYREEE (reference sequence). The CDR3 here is CASSFSTGVGNTIYF. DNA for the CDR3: TGTGCCAGCAGCTTTTCGACAGGGGTCGGAAACACCATATATTTT.

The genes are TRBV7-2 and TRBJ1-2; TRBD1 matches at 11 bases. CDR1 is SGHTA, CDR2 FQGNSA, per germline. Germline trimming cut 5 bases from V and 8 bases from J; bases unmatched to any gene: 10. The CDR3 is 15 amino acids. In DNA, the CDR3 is TGTGCCAGCAGCCCAGGGACAGGGGGGGTGAGGGGCTACACCTTC. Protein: CASSPGTGGVRGYTF.

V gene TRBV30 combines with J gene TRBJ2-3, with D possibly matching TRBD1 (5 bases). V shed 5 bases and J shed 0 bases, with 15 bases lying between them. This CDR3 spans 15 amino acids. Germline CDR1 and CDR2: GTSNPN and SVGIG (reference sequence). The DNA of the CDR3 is TGTGCCTGGGTAAAGACAGCATCTAGCACAGATACGCAGTATTTT. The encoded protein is CAWVKTASSTDTQYF. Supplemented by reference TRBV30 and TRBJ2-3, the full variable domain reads SQTIHQWPATLVQPVGSPLSLECTVEGTSNPNLYWYRQAAGRGLQLLFYSVGIGQISSEVPQNLSASRPQDRQFILSSKKLLLSDSGFYLCAWVKTASSTDTQYFGPGTRLTVL.